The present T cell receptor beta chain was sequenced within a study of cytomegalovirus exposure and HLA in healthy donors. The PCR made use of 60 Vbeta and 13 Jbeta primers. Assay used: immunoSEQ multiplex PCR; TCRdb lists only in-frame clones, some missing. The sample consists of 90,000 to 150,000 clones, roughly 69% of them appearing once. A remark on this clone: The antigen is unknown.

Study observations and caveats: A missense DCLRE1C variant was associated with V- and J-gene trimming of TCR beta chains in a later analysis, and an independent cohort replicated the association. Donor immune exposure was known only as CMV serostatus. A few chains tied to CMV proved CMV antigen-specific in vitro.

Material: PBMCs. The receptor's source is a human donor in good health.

In DNA, the CDR3 is TGTGCCAGCAGTGACCGTAGTGTTCAGGTATCCGAGCAGTACTTC. Protein: CASSDRSVQVSEQYF. The chain joins TRBV5-4 to TRBJ2-5; no clear D. The J call may be faulty, since TRBJ2-7 better matches the DNA end. The CDR3 sequence is 15 residues long. CDR1 is SGHNT, CDR2 YYREEE, per germline (reference sequence).